The rows below give T cell receptor beta chains drawn from one sample of a study of blood T cell repertoires in COVID-19. Profiled with immunoSEQ multiplex PCR; TCRdb holds only in-frame clones, not every one. The sample has roughly 41,000 clones, around 81% seen once. Sample: peripheral blood. The source of these receptors is a woman of 80 years or more with acute or convalescent COVID-19. The CDR3 runs from the conserved cysteine through the conserved F or W. The D gene is left open where the match is weak. Rows may omit the clone size; those that give it use once, few, many or a size class.

J gene	clone size	D gene	CDR3 length	V gene	CDR3 protein	CDR3 DNA
TRBJ2-2	once	.	16	TRBV4-1	CASSQWTLTNTGELFF	TGCGCCAGCAGCCAGTGGACTCTAACGAACACCGGGGAGCTGTTTTTT
TRBJ1-2	few	.	13	TRBV5-6	CASSFVANYGYTF	TGTGCCAGCAGCTTTGTAGCTAACTATGGCTACACCTTC
TRBJ1-3	.	.	15	TRBV11-3	CASSSGVRLGNTIYF	TGTGCCAGCAGCTCCGGTGTCCGCCTCGGAAACACCATATATTTT
TRBJ1-5	.	TRBD1	16	TRBV28	CASSLPGTGGNQPQHF	TGTGCCAGCAGCCTACCCGGGACAGGGGGCAATCAGCCCCAGCATTTT
TRBJ1-5	.	.	12	TRBV30	CAWNVQGGPQHF	TGTGCCTGGAACGTACAGGGTGGACCCCAGCATTTT
TRBJ2-5	.	TRBD1	15	TRBV4-2	CASSHRQGGSETQYF	TGTGCCAGCAGCCACCGACAGGGCGGATCCGAGACCCAGTACTTC
TRBJ2-7	few	.	14	TRBV2	CASSHEQADYEQYF	TGTGCCAGCAGCCACGAGCAGGCCGACTACGAGCAGTACTTC
TRBJ2-7	.	.	13	TRBV7-9	CASSPGVSYEQYF	TGTGCCAGCAGCCCGGGGGTCTCCTACGAGCAGTACTTC
TRBJ1-1	many	.	11	TRBV6-1	CASSEPNKAFF	TGTGCCAGCAGTGAACCAAACAAAGCTTTCTTT
TRBJ1-6	.	TRBD1	16	TRBV6-1	CASSEEVDRYNSPLHF	TGTGCCAGCAGTGAAGAGGTGGACAGGTATAATTCACCCCTCCACTTT
TRBJ1-2	.	.	15	TRBV19	CASSMTQSRGYGYTF	TGTGCCAGTAGCATGACCCAGAGCCGGGGCTATGGCTACACCTTC
TRBJ1-5	.	.	16	TRBV5-8	CASSLGGRSSNQPQHF	TGTGCCAGCAGCTTGGGGGGCCGGAGTAGCAATCAGCCCCAGCATTTT
TRBJ1-5	few	.	14	TRBV19	CASSIGGQGQPQHF	TGTGCCAGTAGTATTGGGGGCCAGGGACAGCCCCAGCATTTT
TRBJ1-6	.	.	14	TRBV19	CASSLQGYNSPLHF	TGTGCCAGTAGTCTCCAGGGTTATAATTCACCCCTCCACTTT
TRBJ2-1	.	.	10	TRBV24-1	CATPSDEQFF	TGTGCCACCCCCAGCGATGAGCAGTTCTTC
TRBJ2-3	.	TRBD2	15	TRBV3-1/TRBV3-2	CASSQIAGVTDTQYF	TGTGCCAGCAGCCAAATCGCGGGGGTCACAGATACGCAGTATTTT
TRBJ2-3	.	TRBD2	16	TRBV7-2	CASSLSTSGATDTQYF	TGTGCCAGCAGCTTGTCGACTAGCGGGGCCACAGATACGCAGTATTTT
TRBJ1-2	.	.	15	TRBV28	CASSRLQTGSYGYTF	TGTGCCAGCAGTCGACTCCAGACAGGTAGTTATGGCTACACCTTC
TRBJ2-2	few	.	13	TRBV28	CASQGTSTGELFF	TGTGCCAGCCAAGGGACATCCACCGGGGAGCTGTTTTTT
TRBJ2-5	.	TRBD2	14	TRBV7-9	CASSRAGTQETQYF	TGTGCCAGCAGCAGAGCGGGGACGCAAGAGACCCAGTACTTC
TRBJ2-3	few	.	17	TRBV19	CASSIEGLARSTDTQYF	TGTGCCAGTAGTATAGAGGGTTTAGCCAGAAGCACAGATACGCAGTATTTT
TRBJ2-2	.	TRBD2	16	TRBV5-4	CASRPWASGNTGELFF	TGTGCCAGCAGGCCGTGGGCTAGCGGGAACACCGGGGAGCTGTTTTTT
TRBJ1-6	.	TRBD1	15	TRBV5-1	CASSLGDRDNSPLHF	TGCGCCAGCAGCTTAGGAGACAGGGATAATTCACCCCTCCACTTT
TRBJ2-1	.	TRBD2	15	TRBV7-2	CASSLGGGAYNEQFF	TGTGCCAGCAGCTTAGGCGGGGGGGCTTACAATGAGCAGTTCTTC
TRBJ2-5	.	TRBD2	16	TRBV9	CASSPRLAGGLGTQYF	TGTGCCAGCAGCCCCCGACTAGCGGGGGGGCTGGGGACCCAGTACTTC
TRBJ1-4	.	TRBD1	14	TRBV6-5	CASSPGQDNEKLFF	TGTGCCAGCAGTCCTGGACAGGATAATGAAAAACTGTTTTTT
TRBJ1-1	.	.	16	TRBV28	CASSLDQVLMNTEAFF	TGTGCCAGCAGTTTAGATCAGGTCCTGATGAACACTGAAGCTTTCTTT
TRBJ2-1	.	TRBD1	16	TRBV19	CASTRGTGGRSNEQFF	TGTGCCAGTACGCGGGGGACAGGGGGCAGGTCGAATGAGCAGTTCTTC
TRBJ1-5	.	.	14	TRBV28	CASSSGRTDQPQHF	TGTGCCAGCAGTTCCGGACGGACTGATCAGCCCCAGCATTTT
TRBJ2-7	.	TRBD1	14	TRBV6-5	CASSPGTGVHEQYF	TGTGCCAGCAGTCCCGGGACAGGGGTCCACGAGCAGTACTTC
TRBJ2-5	.	.	15	TRBV5-1	CASSLVGGGRETQYF	TGCGCCAGCAGCTTGGTAGGAGGGGGCCGGGAGACCCAGTACTTC
TRBJ2-6	.	.	11	TRBV5-1	CASGESNVLTF	TGCGCCAGCGGGGAGTCAAACGTCCTGACTTTC
TRBJ1-1	.	.	13	TRBV7-3	CASSFNPGTEAFF	TGTGCCAGCAGCTTCAACCCGGGCACTGAAGCTTTCTTT
TRBJ2-3	.	TRBD2	16	TRBV7-2	CASSPGQRGGLDTQYF	TGTGCCAGCAGCCCAGGCCAGCGGGGGGGCCTAGATACGCAGTATTTT
TRBJ1-1	.	.	15	TRBV11-3	CASSPTGLSNTEAFF	TGTGCCAGCAGCCCCACGGGACTCTCGAACACTGAAGCTTTCTTT
TRBJ2-7	.	.	15	TRBV4-1	CASSGQGAGAYEQYF	TGCGCCAGCAGCGGTCAGGGGGCGGGGGCCTACGAGCAGTACTTC
TRBJ1-2	.	TRBD1	17	TRBV6-6	CASSRVGGTGGVDGYTF	TGTGCCAGCAGTCGGGTGGGGGGGACAGGGGGAGTGGATGGCTACACCTTC
TRBJ2-7	.	.	15	TRBV6-1	CASSEATGLTYEQYF	TGTGCCAGCAGTGAAGCCACAGGTCTTACCTACGAGCAGTACTTC
TRBJ2-5	.	TRBD2	13	TRBV6-2/TRBV6-3	CASSWEGQETQYF	TGTGCCAGCAGTTGGGAGGGCCAAGAGACCCAGTACTTC
TRBJ1-4	.	TRBD1	15	TRBV11-2	CASSLGLTGVEKLFF	TGTGCCAGCAGCTTAGGCCTGACAGGGGTGGAAAAACTGTTTTTT
TRBJ1-1	once	.	13	TRBV12-3/TRBV12-4	CASSSTANTEAFF	TGTGCCAGCAGTTCAACAGCGAACACTGAAGCTTTCTTT
TRBJ1-2	.	TRBD1	14	TRBV5-1	CASSLAGTDYGYTF	TGCGCCAGCAGCTTGGCCGGGACAGACTATGGCTACACCTTC
TRBJ1-2	.	.	12	TRBV30	CAWSPGGYGYTF	TGTGCCTGGAGCCCGGGGGGTTACGGCTACACCTTC
TRBJ1-1	few	.	14	TRBV5-1	CASSLAEGNTEAFF	TGCGCCAGCAGCTTGGCCGAGGGGAACACTGAAGCTTTCTTT
TRBJ2-7	.	.	13	TRBV6-5	CASSYSRSYEQYF	TGTGCCAGCAGTTACAGCCGCTCCTACGAGCAGTACTTC
TRBJ2-1	.	.	13	TRBV10-3	CAISESVSGEQFF	TGTGCCATCAGTGAGTCCGTAAGCGGGGAGCAGTTCTTC
TRBJ2-6	.	.	15	TRBV19	CASSWRASGANVLTF	TGTGCCAGTAGTTGGAGGGCTTCTGGGGCCAACGTCCTGACTTTC
TRBJ2-7	.	TRBD1	15	TRBV6-5	CASSYYRGVGNEQYF	TGTGCCAGCAGTTACTACAGGGGTGTCGGCAACGAGCAGTACTTC
TRBJ2-3	once	.	14	TRBV6-5	CGSTDFSRPDTQYF	TGTGGCAGTACGGACTTCTCGAGGCCAGATACGCAGTATTTT
TRBJ2-7	few	TRBD1	13	TRBV7-9	CASSRTGAYEQYF	TGTGCCAGCAGCAGGACAGGGGCCTACGAGCAGTACTTC
TRBJ2-3	.	TRBD1	15	TRBV6-5	CASRRQGTSTDTQYF	TGTGCCAGCAGGCGACAGGGGACTTCCACAGATACGCAGTATTTT
TRBJ1-1	.	TRBD1	14	TRBV28	CASSLVVRGTEAFF	TGTGCCAGCAGTTTAGTTGTCAGGGGGACCGAAGCTTTCTTT
TRBJ1-3	.	.	15	TRBV3-1/TRBV3-2	CASRANRDSGNTIYF	TGTGCCAGCCGAGCCAACCGGGACTCTGGAAACACCATATATTTT
TRBJ1-4	.	TRBD1	19	TRBV4-2	CASSQEGTGGLTTNEKLFF	TGTGCCAGCAGCCAAGAGGGGACAGGGGGGCTCACAACTAATGAAAAACTGTTTTTT
TRBJ2-1	.	.	13	TRBV10-3	CAISIQDYNEQFF	TGTGCCATCAGTATACAGGACTACAATGAGCAGTTCTTC
TRBJ1-5	.	.	13	TRBV10-3	CAISGSTGEPQHF	TGTGCCATCAGTGGAAGTACGGGGGAGCCCCAGCATTTT
TRBJ2-3	.	.	14	TRBV5-1	CASSLATGTDTQYF	TGCGCCAGCAGCTTGGCGACGGGAACAGATACGCAGTATTTT